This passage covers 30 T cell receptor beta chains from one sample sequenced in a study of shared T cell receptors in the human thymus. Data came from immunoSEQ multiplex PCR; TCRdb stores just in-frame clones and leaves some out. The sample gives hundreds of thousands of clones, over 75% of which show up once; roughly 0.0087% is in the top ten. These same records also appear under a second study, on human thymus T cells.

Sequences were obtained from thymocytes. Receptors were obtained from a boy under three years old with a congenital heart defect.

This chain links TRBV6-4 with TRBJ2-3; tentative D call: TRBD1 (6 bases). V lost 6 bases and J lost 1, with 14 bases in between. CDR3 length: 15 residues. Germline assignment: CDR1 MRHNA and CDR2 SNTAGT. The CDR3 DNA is TGTGCCAGCAGCGAGACAGGAAACCGCACAGATACGCAGTATTTT. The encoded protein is CASSETGNRTDTQYF.

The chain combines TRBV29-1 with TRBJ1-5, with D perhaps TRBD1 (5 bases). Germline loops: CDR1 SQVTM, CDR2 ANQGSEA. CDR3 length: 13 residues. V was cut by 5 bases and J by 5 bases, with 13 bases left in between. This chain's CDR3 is CSVRTSAYQPQHF. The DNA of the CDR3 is TGCAGCGTTCGGACATCCGCTTATCAGCCCCAGCATTTT.

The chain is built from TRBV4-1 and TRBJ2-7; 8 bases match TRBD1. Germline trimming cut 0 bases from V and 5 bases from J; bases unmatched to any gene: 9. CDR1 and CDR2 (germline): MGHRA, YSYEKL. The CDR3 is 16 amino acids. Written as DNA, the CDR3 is TGCGCCAGCAGCCAAGATCAGTTGGACAGGGTCCACGAGCAGTACTTC. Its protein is CASSQDQLDRVHEQYF.

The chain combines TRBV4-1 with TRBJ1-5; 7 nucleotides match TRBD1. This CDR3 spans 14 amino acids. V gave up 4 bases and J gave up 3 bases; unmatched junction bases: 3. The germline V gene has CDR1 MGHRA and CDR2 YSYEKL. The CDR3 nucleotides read TGCGCCAGCAGCCCCGGGACAGTCAATCAGCCCCAGCATTTT. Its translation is CASSPGTVNQPQHF.

The CDR3 protein is CASSGAMSYEQYF. The DNA for the CDR3 is TGTGCCAGCAGTGGGGCAATGTCCTACGAGCAGTACTTC. The chain is built from TRBV27 and TRBJ2-7; tentatively, D is TRBD1 (5 bases). The CDR3 covers 13 residues. V was trimmed by 5 bases and J by 1 base, leaving 9 bases between them. Looked up from germline, CDR1 is MNHEY and CDR2 is SMNVEV (reference sequence).

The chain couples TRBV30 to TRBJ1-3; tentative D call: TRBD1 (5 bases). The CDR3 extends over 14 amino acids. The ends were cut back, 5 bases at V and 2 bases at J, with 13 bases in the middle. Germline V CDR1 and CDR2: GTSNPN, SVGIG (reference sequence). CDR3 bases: TGTGCCTGGCGCGATCCGGGGGCTGGAAACACCATATATTTT. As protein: CAWRDPGAGNTIYF.

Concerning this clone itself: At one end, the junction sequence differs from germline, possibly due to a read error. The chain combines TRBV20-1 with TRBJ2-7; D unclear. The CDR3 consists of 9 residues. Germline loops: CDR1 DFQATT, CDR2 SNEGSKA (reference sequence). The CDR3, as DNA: TGCAGTGCTACGCCCGAGCACGACTTC. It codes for CSATPEHDF.

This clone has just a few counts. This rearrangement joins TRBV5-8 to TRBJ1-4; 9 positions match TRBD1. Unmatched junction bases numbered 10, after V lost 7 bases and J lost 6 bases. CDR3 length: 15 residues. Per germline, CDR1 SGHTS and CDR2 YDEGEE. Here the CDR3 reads CASLNPRTGDEKLFF. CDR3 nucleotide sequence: TGTGCCAGCCTGAACCCCAGGACAGGGGATGAAAAACTGTTTTTT.

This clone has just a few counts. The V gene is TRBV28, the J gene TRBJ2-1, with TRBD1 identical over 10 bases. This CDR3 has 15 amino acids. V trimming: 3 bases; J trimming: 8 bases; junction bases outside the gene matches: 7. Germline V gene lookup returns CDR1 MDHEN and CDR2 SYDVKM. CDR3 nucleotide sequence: TGTGCCAGCAGTTTCCGGGACAGGGGTGAGTATGAGCAGTTCTTC. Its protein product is CASSFRDRGEYEQFF.

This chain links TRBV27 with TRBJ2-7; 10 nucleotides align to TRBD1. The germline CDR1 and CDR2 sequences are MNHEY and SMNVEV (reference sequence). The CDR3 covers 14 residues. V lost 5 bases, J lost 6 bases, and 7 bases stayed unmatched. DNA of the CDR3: TGTGCCAGCAGTGACGACAGGGGGCTCGTCGAGCAGTACTTC. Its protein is CASSDDRGLVEQYF.

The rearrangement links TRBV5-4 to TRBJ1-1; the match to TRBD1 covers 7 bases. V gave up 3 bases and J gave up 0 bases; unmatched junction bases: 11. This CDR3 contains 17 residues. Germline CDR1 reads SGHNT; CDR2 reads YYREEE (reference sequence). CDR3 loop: CASSYPGTAHMNTEAFF. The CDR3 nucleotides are TGTGCCAGCAGCTACCCCGGGACAGCGCATATGAACACTGAAGCTTTCTTT.

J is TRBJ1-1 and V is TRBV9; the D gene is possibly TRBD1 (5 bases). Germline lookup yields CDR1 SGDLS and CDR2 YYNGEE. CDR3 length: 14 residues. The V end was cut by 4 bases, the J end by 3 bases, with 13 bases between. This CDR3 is CASSPQGWDTEAFF. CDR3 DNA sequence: TGTGCCAGCAGCCCCCAGGGTTGGGACACTGAAGCTTTCTTT.

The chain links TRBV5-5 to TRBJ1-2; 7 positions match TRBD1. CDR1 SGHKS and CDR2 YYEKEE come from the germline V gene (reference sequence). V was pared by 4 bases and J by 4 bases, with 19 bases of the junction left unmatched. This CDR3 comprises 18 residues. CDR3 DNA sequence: TGTGCCAGCAGCCTGGAACAGGGGAACCCCCCCTATCGCTATGGCTACACCTTC. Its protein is CASSLEQGNPPYRYGYTF. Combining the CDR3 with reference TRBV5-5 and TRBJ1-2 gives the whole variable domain DAGVTQSPTHLIKTRGQQVTLRCSPISGHKSVSWYQQVLGQGPQFIFQYYEKEERGRGNFPDRFSARQFPNYSSELNVNALLLGDSALYLCASSLEQGNPPYRYGYTFGSGTRLTVV.

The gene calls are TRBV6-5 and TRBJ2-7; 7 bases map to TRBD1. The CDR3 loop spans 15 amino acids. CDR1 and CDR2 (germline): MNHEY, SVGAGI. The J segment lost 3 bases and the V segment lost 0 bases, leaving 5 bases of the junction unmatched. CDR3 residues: CASSYSVTGVYEQYF. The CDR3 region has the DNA TGTGCCAGCAGTTACTCGGTTACAGGGGTCTACGAGCAGTACTTC.

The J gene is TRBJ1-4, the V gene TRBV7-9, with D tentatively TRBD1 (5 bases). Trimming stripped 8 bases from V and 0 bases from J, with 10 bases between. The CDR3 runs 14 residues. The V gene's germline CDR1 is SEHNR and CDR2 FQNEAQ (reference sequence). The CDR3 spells CASGATATNEKLFF. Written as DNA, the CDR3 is TGTGCCAGCGGTGCGACAGCAACTAATGAAAAACTGTTTTTT.

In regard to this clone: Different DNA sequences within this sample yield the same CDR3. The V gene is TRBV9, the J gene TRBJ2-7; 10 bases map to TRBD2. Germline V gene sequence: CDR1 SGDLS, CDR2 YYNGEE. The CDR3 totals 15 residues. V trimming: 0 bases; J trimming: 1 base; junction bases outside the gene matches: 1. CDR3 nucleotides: TGTGCCAGCAGCGTAGGGACTAGCGGATCCTACGAGCAGTACTTC. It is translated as CASSVGTSGSYEQYF.

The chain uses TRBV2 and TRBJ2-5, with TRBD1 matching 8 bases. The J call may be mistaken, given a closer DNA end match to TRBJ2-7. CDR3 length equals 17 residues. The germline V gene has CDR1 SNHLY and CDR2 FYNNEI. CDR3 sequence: CASSEALQGANSYEQYF. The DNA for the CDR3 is TGTGCCAGCAGTGAAGCGCTTCAGGGGGCCAACTCCTACGAGCAGTACTTC.

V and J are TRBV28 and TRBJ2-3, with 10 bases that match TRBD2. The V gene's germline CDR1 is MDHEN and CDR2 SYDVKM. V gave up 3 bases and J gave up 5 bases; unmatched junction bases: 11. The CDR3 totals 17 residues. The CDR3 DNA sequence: TGTGCCAGCAGTTTCTCTAGCGGGGGCCCCAGAGGAGATACGCAGTATTTT. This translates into CASSFSSGGPRGDTQYF.

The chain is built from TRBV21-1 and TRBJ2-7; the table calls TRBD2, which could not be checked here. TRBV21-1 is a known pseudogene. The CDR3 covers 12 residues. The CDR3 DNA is TGTGCCAGCACTACCGGGTTCACCGAGCAGTACTTC. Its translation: CASTTGFTEQYF.

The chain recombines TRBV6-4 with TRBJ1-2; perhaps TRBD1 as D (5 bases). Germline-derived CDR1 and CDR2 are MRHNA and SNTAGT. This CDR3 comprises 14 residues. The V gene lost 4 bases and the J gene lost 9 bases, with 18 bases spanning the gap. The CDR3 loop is CASSAQPRAFSYTF. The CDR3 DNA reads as TGTGCCAGCAGTGCCCAACCCAGGGCCTTTAGCTACACCTTC.

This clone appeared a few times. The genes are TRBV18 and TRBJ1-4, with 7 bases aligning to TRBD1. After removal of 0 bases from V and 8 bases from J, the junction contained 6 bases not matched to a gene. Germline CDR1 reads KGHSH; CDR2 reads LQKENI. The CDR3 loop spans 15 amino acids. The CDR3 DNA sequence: TGTGCCAGCTCACCACCAGGGGGCGTAGAGGAAAAACTGTTTTTT. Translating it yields CASSPPGGVEEKLFF.

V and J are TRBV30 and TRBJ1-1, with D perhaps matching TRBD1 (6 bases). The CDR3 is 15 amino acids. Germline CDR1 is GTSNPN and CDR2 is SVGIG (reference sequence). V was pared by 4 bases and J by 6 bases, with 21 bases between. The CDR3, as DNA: TGTGCCTGGAAAAGGAGAGTACAGGGAAAAGCTGAAGCTTTCTTT. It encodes CAWKRRVQGKAEAFF.

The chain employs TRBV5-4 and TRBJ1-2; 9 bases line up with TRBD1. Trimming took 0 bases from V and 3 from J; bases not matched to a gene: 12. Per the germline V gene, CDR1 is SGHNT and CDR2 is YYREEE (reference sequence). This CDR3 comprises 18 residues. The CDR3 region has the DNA TGTGCCAGCAGCTTGGCCCTCGGGCACAGGGGGCAGGACTATGGCTACACCTTC. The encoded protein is CASSLALGHRGQDYGYTF.

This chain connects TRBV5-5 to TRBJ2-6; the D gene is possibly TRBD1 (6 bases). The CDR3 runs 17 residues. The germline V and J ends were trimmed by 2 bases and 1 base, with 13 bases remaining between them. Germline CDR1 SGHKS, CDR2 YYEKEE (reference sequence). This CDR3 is CASSFPRGRSGANVLTF. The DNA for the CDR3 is TGTGCCAGCAGCTTTCCTAGGGGGAGATCTGGGGCCAACGTCCTGACTTTC. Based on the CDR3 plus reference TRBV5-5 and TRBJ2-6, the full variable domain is DAGVTQSPTHLIKTRGQQVTLRCSPISGHKSVSWYQQVLGQGPQFIFQYYEKEERGRGNFPDRFSARQFPNYSSELNVNALLLGDSALYLCASSFPRGRSGANVLTFGAGSRLTVL.

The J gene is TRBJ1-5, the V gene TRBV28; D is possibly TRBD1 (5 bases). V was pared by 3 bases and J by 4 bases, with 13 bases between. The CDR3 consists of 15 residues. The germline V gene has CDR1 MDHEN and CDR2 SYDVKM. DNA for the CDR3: TGTGCCAGCAGTTTGACAGAACGATTTAATCAGCCCCAGCATTTT. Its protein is CASSLTERFNQPQHF.

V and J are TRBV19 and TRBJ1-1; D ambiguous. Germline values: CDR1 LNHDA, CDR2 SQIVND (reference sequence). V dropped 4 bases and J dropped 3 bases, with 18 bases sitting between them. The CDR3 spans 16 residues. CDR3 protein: CASSSLGVFVDTEAFF. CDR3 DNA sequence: TGTGCCAGTAGTAGCCTAGGCGTATTCGTCGACACTGAAGCTTTCTTT.

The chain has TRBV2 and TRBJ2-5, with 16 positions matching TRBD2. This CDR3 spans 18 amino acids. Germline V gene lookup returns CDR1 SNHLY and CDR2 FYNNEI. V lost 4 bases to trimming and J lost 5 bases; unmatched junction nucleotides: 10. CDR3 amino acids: CASSATGTSGGALETQYF. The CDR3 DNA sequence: TGTGCCAGCAGTGCGACGGGGACTAGCGGGGGGGCCCTGGAGACCCAGTACTTC.

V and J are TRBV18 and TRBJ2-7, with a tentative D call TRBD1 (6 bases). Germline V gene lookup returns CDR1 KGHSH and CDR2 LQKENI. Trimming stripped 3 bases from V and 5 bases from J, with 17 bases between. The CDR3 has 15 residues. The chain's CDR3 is CASSPHLAYRDEQYF. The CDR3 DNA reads TGTGCCAGCTCACCCCACCTAGCTTACAGGGACGAGCAGTACTTC.

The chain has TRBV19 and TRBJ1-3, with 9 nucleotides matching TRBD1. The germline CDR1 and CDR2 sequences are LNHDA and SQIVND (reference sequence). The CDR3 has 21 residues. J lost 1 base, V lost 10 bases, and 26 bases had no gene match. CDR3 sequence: CATRDRGIKSSSFRSGNTIYF. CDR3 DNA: TGTGCCACCCGTGACAGGGGGATTAAGTCCTCTTCTTTTCGATCTGGAAACACCATATATTTT.

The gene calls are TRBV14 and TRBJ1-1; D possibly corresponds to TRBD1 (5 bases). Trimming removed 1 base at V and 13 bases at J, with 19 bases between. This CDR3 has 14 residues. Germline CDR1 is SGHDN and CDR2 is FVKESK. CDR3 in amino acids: CASSQGKAGPQGFF. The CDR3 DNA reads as TGTGCCAGCAGCCAAGGTAAAGCGGGACCCCAAGGTTTCTTT.